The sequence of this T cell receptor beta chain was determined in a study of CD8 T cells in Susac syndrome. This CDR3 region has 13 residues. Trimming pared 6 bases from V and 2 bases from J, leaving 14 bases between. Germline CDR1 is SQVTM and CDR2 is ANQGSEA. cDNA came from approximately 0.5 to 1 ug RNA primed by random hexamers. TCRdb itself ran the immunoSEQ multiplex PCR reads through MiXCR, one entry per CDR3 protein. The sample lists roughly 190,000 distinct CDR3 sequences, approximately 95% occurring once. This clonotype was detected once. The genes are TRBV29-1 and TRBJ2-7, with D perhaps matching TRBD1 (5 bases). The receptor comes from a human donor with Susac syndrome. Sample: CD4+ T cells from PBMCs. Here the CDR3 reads CSVRRRQTYEQYF. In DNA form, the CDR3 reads TGCAGCGTGCGCCGGAGACAGACCTACGAGCAGTACTTC.